This T cell receptor beta chain is from a study of blood T cell repertoires in COVID-19. Study as a whole: Material from acute and convalescent COVID-19 was sourced from the United States, Italy and Spain. Nucleic acid was either cDNA or gDNA, and it came from T cells, B-cell-depleted T cells, or PBMCs.

In the original processing: Scientists estimated how many nucleated cells there were by amplifying reference gene primers. The method was immunoSEQ multiplex PCR; TCRdb's version includes in-frame clones alone and lacks a portion of them. V and J calls and clone size follow that table, whereas D and trimming were derived from the DNA. Counted here are 200,000 or so clones, 80% to 85% occurring once; the ten biggest clones make up 3%. The CDR3 spans 15 residues. The germline V gene has CDR1 SGDLS and CDR2 YYNGEE. Trimming removed 4 bases from V and 1 base from J, with 15 bases in between. This rearrangement joins TRBV9 to TRBJ2-7; tentative D call: TRBD1 (5 bases). This clonotype was obtained from a woman under 40 who had recovered from COVID-19. Sequenced material: peripheral blood. The DNA of the CDR3 is TGTGCCAGCAGCCTCCGGGTGGGGCCATCCTACGAGCAGTACTTC. Translating it yields CASSLRVGPSYEQYF.